The rows below give T cell receptor beta chains drawn from one sample of a study of blood T cell repertoires in COVID-19. The method was immunoSEQ multiplex PCR; TCRdb's version includes in-frame clones alone and lacks a portion of them. The table lists over 100,000 clones, more than 85% of them singletons. The sequenced sample consisted of peripheral blood. Receptors originate from a man aged 18 to 29 with acute or convalescent COVID-19. The CDR3 runs from the conserved cysteine through the conserved F or W. D genes are given only for firm matches. Clone sizes are given selectively: once, few, many, or a class where the clone is expanded.

cdr3_length	d_call	v_call	clone_size	j_call	cdr3_aa	cdr3_nt
15	TRBD1	TRBV5-1	NA	TRBJ1-2	CASSPPDDRGYGYTF	TGCGCCAGCAGCCCCCCGGATGACAGGGGCTATGGCTACACCTTC
15	TRBD1	TRBV9	NA	TRBJ1-4	CASSGTGGTNEKLFF	TGTGCCAGCAGCGGGACAGGGGGAACTAATGAAAAACTGTTTTTT
16	NA	TRBV14	NA	TRBJ2-1	CASSQIAPTSYNEQFF	TGTGCCAGCAGCCAAATAGCGCCCACTTCCTACAATGAGCAGTTCTTC
13	NA	TRBV4-1	NA	TRBJ2-7	CASSHQGKVQQYF	TGCGCCAGCAGCCACCAGGGAAAGGTCCAGCAGTACTTC
16	NA	TRBV6-6	NA	TRBJ1-6	CASSYGTGINNSPLHF	TGTGCCAGCAGTTACGGAACAGGGATAAATAATTCACCCCTCCACTTT
16	NA	TRBV5-1	once	TRBJ1-1	CASSLVAVGRLSEAFF	TGCGCCAGCAGCTTGGTTGCGGTCGGGAGGTTGTCGGAAGCTTTCTTT
12	NA	TRBV15	NA	TRBJ2-7	CATSDRTYEQYF	TGTGCCACCAGCGACAGGACTTACGAGCAATACTTC
14	NA	TRBV7-9	few	TRBJ1-4	CASSLDRTNEKLFF	TGTGCCAGCAGCTTAGACAGAACTAATGAAAAACTGTTTTTT
18	NA	TRBV27	NA	TRBJ2-5	CASRRRGGGYKGGETQYF	TGTGCCAGCAGACGAAGGGGGGGAGGGTACAAAGGCGGAGAGACCCAGTACTTC
18	TRBD1	TRBV24-1	once	TRBJ1-2	CATSDPRDRGRNPYGYTF	TGTGCCACCAGTGATCCTCGGGACAGGGGGCGAAACCCATATGGCTACACCTTC
13	NA	TRBV19	NA	TRBJ1-2	CASSIWDTRGYTF	TGTGCCAGTAGTATTTGGGACACTCGGGGCTACACCTTC
15	TRBD1	TRBV6-6	NA	TRBJ1-4	CASSYPGTGNEKLFF	TGTGCCAGCAGTTACCCGGGGACAGGGAACGAAAAACTGTTTTTT
15	NA	TRBV6-5	NA	TRBJ1-5	CASKDRFEGNQPQHF	TGTGCCAGCAAGGACAGATTCGAGGGCAATCAGCCCCAGCATTTT
14	NA	TRBV6-5	few	TRBJ1-5	CASSREADNQPQHF	TGTGCCAGCAGCAGGGAGGCAGACAATCAGCCCCAGCATTTT
15	TRBD2	TRBV19	NA	TRBJ2-3	CASEPQGQREVTQYF	TGTGCCAGCGAGCCTCAGGGGCAGCGGGAGGTTACGCAGTATTTT
14	NA	TRBV6-5	NA	TRBJ1-3	CASSHTNSGNTIYF	TGTGCCAGCAGCCACACCAACTCTGGAAACACCATATATTTT
15	TRBD1	TRBV5-1	NA	TRBJ1-4	CASSMEGAREEKLFF	TGCGCCAGCAGCATGGAGGGGGCCCGCGAGGAAAAACTGTTTTTT
14	TRBD1	TRBV5-1	NA	TRBJ1-1	CASTLGQGGTEAFF	TGCGCCAGCACCCTAGGACAGGGCGGTACTGAAGCTTTCTTT
13	NA	TRBV27	NA	TRBJ1-4	CASRGTPNEKLFF	TGTGCCAGCAGAGGGACACCGAATGAAAAACTGTTTTTT
16	TRBD1	TRBV27	NA	TRBJ2-5	CASSFDSTGARETQYF	TGTGCCAGCAGTTTCGATAGTACAGGGGCGCGAGAGACCCAGTACTTC
14	NA	TRBV13	NA	TRBJ2-7	CASSLSGRAYEQYF	TGTGCCAGCAGCTTATCTGGCAGGGCCTACGAGCAGTACTTC
14	NA	TRBV7-9	few	TRBJ1-1	CASSLGLPNTEAFF	TGTGCCAGCAGCCTGGGGCTGCCGAACACTGAAGCTTTCTTT